This TCR beta chain was identified in a study of T cells in Graves' hyperthyroidism and ophthalmopathy. This clonotype came up many times. Amplification of TCR beta CDR3 regions used RNA as the template. HTBI primers were employed in a first-round RT-PCR of the TCR CDR3. TCRdb re-called the multiplex PCR reads with MiXCR, one entry per CDR3 protein. Here the sample spans approximately 210,000 distinct CDR3 sequences, under 20% being singletons. Trimming removed 0 bases at V and 9 bases at J, with 12 bases between. The CDR3 runs 14 residues. The germline CDR1 and CDR2 sequences are MNHNY and SVGAGI (reference sequence).

The rearrangement joins TRBV6-6 to TRBJ2-1; D not certain. This sequence originates from a man aged 50 or older with Graves' hyperthyroidism. Sequencing used blood. This chain's CDR3 is CASSYSSAWGEQFF. As DNA, the CDR3 is TGTGCCAGCAGTTACTCGAGCGCTTGGGGTGAGCAGTTCTTC.